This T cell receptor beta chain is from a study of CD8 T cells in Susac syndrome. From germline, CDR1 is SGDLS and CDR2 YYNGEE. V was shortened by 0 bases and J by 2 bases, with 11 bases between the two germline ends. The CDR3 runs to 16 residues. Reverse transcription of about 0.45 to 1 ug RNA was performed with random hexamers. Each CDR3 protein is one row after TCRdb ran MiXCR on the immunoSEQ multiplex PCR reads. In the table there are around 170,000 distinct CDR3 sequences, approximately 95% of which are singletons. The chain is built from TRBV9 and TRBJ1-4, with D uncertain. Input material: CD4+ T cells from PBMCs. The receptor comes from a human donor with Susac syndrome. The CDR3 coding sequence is TGTGCCAGCAGCGTAGACGAGGGCTCCACTAATGAAAAACTGTTTTTT. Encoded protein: CASSVDEGSTNEKLFF.